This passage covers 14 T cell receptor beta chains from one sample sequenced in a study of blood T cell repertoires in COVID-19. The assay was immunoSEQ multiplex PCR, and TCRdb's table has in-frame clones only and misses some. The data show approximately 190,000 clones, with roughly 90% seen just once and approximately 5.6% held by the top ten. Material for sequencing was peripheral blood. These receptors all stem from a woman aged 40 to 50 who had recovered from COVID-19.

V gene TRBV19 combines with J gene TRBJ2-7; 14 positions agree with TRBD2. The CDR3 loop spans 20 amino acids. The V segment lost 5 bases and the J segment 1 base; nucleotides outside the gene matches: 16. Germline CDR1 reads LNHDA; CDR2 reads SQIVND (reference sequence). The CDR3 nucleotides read TGTGCCAGTAGTCTTCACCGATCCGGACTAGCGGGAGGTGCGTCCTACGAGCAGTACTTC. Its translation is CASSLHRSGLAGGASYEQYF.

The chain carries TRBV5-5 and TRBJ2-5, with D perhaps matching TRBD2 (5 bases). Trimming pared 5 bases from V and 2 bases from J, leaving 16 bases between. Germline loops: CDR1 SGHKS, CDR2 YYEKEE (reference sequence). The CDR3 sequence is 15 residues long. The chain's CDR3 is CASSTGYPGQETQYF. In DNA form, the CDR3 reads TGTGCCAGCAGTACCGGTTATCCGGGGCAAGAGACCCAGTACTTC. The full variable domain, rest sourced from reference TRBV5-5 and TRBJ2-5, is DAGVTQSPTHLIKTRGQQVTLRCSPISGHKSVSWYQQVLGQGPQFIFQYYEKEERGRGNFPDRFSARQFPNYSSELNVNALLLGDSALYLCASSTGYPGQETQYFGPGTRLLVL.

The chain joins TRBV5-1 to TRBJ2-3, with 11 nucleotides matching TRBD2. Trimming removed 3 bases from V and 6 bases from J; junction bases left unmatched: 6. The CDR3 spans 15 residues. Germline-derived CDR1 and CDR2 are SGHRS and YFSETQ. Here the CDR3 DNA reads TGCGCCAGCAGCTCCAGACTAGCGGGGCTGGATACGCAGTATTTT. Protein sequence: CASSSRLAGLDTQYF.

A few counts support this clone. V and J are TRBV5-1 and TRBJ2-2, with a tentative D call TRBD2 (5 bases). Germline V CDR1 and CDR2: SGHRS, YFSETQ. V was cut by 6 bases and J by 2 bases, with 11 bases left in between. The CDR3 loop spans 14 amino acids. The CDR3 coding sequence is TGCGCCAGCACGGGGAATGGTAACACCGGGGAGCTGTTTTTT. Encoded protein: CASTGNGNTGELFF.

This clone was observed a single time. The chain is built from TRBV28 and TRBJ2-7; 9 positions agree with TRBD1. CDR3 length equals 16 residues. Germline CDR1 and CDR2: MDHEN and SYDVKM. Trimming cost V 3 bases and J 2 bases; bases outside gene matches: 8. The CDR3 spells CASSFDLTGGAYEQYF. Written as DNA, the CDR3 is TGTGCCAGCAGTTTCGACTTGACAGGGGGGGCCTACGAGCAGTACTTC.

Written as DNA, the CDR3 is TGTGCCAGCAGTTTTCAGATCGGGAGCTCCTACGAGCAGTACTTC. It encodes CASSFQIGSSYEQYF. This rearrangement joins TRBV28 to TRBJ2-7; D perhaps matches TRBD2 (6 bases). The V gene lost 3 bases and the J gene lost 0 bases, with 12 bases spanning the gap. CDR1 MDHEN and CDR2 SYDVKM come from the germline V gene. The CDR3 consists of 15 residues.

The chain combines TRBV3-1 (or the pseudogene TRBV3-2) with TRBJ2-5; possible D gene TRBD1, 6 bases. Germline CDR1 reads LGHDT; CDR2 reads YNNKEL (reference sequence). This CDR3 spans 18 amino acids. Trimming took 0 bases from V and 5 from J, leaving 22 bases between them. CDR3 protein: CASSQEGPDSQFLETQYF. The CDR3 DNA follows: TGTGCCAGCAGCCAAGAGGGACCGGACAGCCAGTTTTTGGAGACCCAGTACTTC.

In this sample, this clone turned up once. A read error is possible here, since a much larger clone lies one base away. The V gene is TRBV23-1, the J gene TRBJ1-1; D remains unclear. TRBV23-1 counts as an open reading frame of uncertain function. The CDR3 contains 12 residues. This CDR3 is CTSSRHNTEAFF. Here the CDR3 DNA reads TGCACCAGCAGTCGTCATAACACTGAAGCTTTCTTT.

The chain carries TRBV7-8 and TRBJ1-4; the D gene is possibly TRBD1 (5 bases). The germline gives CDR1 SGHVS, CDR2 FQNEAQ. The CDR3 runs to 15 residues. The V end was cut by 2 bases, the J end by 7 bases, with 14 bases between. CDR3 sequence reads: CASSLRDSNSEKLFF. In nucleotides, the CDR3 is TGTGCCAGCAGCTTAAGAGACAGTAATTCTGAAAAACTGTTTTTT.

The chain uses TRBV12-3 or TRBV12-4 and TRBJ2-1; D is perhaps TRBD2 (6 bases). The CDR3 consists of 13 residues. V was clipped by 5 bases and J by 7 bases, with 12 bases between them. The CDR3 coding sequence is TGTGCCAGCAGTCCACAGACTAGAAATGAGCAGTTCTTC. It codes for CASSPQTRNEQFF.

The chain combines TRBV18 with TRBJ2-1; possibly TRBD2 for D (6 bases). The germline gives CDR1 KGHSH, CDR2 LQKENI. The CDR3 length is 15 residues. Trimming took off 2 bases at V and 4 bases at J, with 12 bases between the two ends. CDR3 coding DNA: TGTGCCAGCTCACCAACTAGCCACCCATACAATGAGCAGTTCTTC. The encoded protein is CASSPTSHPYNEQFF.

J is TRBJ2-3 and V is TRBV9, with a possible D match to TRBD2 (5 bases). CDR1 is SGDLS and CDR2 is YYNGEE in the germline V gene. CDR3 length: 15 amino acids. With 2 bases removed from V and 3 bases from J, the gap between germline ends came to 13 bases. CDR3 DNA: TGTGCCAGCAGCGTTGGTACTAGTGTTACAGATACGCAGTATTTT. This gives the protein CASSVGTSVTDTQYF.

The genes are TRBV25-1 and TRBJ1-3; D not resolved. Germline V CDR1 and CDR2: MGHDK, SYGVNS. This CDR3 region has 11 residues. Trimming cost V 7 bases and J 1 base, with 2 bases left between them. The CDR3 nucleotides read TGTGCCAGCATATCTGGAAACACCATATATTTT. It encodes CASISGNTIYF.

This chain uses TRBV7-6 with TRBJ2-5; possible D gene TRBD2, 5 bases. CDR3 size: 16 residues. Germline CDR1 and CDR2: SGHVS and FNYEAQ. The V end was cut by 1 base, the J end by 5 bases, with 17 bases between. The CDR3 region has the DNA TGTGCCAGCAGCTTAGGGGGAGTCGGTTTTGAGGAGACCCAGTACTTC. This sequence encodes CASSLGGVGFEETQYF.